This TCR beta chain was documented in a study of CD8 T cells in Susac syndrome. The multiple sclerosis controls were treatment-naive patients, and their relapsing-remitting disease was stable or active. This clonotype came up a few times. RNA, at roughly 0.5 to 1 ug, was reverse transcribed with random hexamers. MiXCR was run by TCRdb on the immunoSEQ multiplex PCR reads, yielding one entry per CDR3 protein. This table has a few hundred thousand distinct CDR3 sequences, around 84% appearing once. Germline loops: CDR1 LGHDT, CDR2 YNNKEL (reference sequence). The CDR3 consists of 14 residues. J lost 3 bases, V lost 5 bases, and 6 bases had no gene match.

This TCR was sampled from a human donor with multiple sclerosis. This rearrangement joins TRBV3-1 to TRBJ2-5, with 7 bases matching TRBD2. Sequencing used CD8+ T cells from PBMCs. The CDR3 coding sequence is TGTGCCAGCAGCTTGGGGCTAGCGGAAGAGACCCAGTACTTC. It is translated as CASSLGLAEETQYF.